This T cell receptor (beta chain) is drawn from a study of patients and donors after allogeneic stem cell transplantation. TCRdb fed the RT-PCR reads into MiXCR, producing one record per CDR3 protein. The sample lists 150,000 to 200,000 distinct CDR3 sequences, 25% to 35% occurring once. The CDR3 covers 14 residues. V dropped 1 base and J dropped 6; count of bases not matched to a gene: 3. In germline, CDR1 is SGHTA, CDR2 FQGTGA. V gene TRBV7-3 combines with J gene TRBJ2-1, with TRBD1 matching over 7 bases. The material sequenced was blood, either unsorted or a sorted T cell fraction (not recorded which). The receptor comes from a human donor who was either an allogeneic HSCT recipient or a stem cell or donor lymphocyte infusion donor (not recorded which). It is not recorded whose cells these are; they may come from a transplant donor. This chain's CDR3 is CASSLRAGGNEQFF. The CDR3 DNA sequence: TGTGCCAGCAGCTTAAGGGCAGGGGGCAATGAGCAGTTCTTC. Complete variable domain (other parts from reference TRBV7-3 and TRBJ2-1): GAGVSQTPSNKVTEKGKYVELRCDPISGHTALYWYRQSLGQGPEFLIYFQGTGAADDSGLPNDRFFAVRPEGSVSTLKIQRTERGDSAVYLCASSLRAGGNEQFFGPGTRLTVL.